This T cell receptor (beta chain) was recovered during a study of cytomegalovirus exposure and HLA in healthy donors. The study's findings and limits: High specificity and sensitivity for cytomegalovirus status were reported for the classifier.

The repertoire was sequenced with immunoSEQ multiplex PCR; TCRdb's copy has only in-frame clones and lacks some. The table shows some 120,000 clones, with 95% to 97% occurring only once. This clone was observed a single time. Its antigen remains unidentified. The trim removed 4 bases at V and 2 bases at J, leaving 5 bases unmatched. The CDR3 length is 15 residues. Germline V gene sequence: CDR1 MRHNA, CDR2 SNTAGT. The receptor was isolated from a man younger than 30 in good health and CMV-seronegative. What was sequenced was PBMCs. The chain is built from TRBV6-4 and TRBJ1-1; 9 bases agree with TRBD1. The CDR3 sequence: CASSVGTGLNTEAFF. In DNA form, the CDR3 reads TGTGCCAGCAGTGTCGGGACAGGGTTAAACACTGAAGCTTTCTTT.